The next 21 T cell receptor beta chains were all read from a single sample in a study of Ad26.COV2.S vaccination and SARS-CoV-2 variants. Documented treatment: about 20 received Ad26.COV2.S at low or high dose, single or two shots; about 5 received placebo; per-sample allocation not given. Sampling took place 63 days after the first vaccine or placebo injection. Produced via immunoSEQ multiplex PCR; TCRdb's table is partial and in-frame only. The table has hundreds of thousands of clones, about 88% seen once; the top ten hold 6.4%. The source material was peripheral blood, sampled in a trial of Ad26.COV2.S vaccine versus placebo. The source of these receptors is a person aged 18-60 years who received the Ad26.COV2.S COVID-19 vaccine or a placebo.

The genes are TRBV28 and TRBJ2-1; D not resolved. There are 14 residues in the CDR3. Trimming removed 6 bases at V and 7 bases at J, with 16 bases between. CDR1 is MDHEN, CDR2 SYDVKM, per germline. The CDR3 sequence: CASSSNAWGNEQFF. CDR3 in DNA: TGTGCCAGCAGCTCGAACGCCTGGGGAAATGAGCAGTTCTTC.

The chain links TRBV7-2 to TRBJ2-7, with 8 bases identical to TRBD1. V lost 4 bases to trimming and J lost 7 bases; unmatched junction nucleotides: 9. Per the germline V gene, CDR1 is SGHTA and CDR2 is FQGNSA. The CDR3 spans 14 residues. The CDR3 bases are TGTGCCAGCAGCTCCCGCCAGGGGGCTTGGGAGCAGTACTTC. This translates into CASSSRQGAWEQYF. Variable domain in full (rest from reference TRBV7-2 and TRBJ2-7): GAGVSQSPSNKVTEKGKDVELRCDPISGHTALYWYRQSLGQGLEFLIYFQGNSAPDKSGLPSDRFSAERTGGSVSTLTIQRTQQEDSAVYLCASSSRQGAWEQYFGPGTRLTVT.

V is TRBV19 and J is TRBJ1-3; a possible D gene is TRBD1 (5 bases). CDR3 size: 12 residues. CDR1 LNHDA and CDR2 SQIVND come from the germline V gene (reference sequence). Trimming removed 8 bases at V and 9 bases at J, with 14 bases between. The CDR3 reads CASSGPRITIYF. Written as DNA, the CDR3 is TGTGCCAGTTCGGGGCCTCGGATCACCATATATTTT.

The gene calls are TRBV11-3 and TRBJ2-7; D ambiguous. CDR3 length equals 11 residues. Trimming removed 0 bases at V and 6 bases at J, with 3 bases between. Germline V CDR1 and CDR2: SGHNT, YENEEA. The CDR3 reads CASSLDREQYF. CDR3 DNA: TGTGCCAGCAGCTTAGATCGCGAGCAGTACTTC.

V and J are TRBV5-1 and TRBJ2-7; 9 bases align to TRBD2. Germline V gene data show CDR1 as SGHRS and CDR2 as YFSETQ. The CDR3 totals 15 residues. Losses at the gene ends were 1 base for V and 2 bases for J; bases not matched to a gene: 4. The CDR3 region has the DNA TGCGCCAGCAGCTTGCAAAGCGGGAGGACCTACGAGCAGTACTTC. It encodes CASSLQSGRTYEQYF.

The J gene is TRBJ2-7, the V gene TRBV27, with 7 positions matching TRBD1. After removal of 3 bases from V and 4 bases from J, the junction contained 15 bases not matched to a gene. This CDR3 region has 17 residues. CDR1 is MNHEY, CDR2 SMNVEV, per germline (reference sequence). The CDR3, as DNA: TGTGCCAGCAGTTTCTCGTTAATCGGGGACAGAAAATACGAGCAGTACTTC. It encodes CASSFSLIGDRKYEQYF.

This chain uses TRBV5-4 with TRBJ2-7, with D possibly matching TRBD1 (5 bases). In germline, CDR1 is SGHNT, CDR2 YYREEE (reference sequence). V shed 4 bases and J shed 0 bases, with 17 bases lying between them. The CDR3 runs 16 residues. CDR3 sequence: CASSQKQAASSYEQYF. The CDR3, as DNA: TGTGCCAGCAGCCAAAAACAGGCAGCGAGCTCCTACGAGCAGTACTTC.

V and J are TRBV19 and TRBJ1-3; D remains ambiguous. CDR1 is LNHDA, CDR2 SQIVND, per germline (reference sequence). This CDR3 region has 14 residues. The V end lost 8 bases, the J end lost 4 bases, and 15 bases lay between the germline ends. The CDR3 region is CASRPDPPGNTIYF. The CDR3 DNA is TGTGCCAGTCGGCCCGACCCGCCGGGAAACACCATATATTTT.

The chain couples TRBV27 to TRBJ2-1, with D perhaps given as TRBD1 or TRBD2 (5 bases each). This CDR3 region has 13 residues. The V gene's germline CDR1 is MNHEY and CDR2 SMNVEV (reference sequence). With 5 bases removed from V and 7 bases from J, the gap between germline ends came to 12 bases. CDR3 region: CASSPYWGNEQFF. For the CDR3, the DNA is TGTGCCAGCAGTCCCTACTGGGGGAATGAGCAGTTCTTC.

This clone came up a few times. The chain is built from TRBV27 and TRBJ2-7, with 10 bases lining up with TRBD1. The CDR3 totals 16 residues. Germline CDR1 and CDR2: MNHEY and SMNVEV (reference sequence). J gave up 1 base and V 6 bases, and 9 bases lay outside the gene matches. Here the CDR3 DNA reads TGTGCCAGCAGCTCCGGGACAGGGGCCTTTTCCTACGAGCAGTACTTC. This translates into CASSSGTGAFSYEQYF.

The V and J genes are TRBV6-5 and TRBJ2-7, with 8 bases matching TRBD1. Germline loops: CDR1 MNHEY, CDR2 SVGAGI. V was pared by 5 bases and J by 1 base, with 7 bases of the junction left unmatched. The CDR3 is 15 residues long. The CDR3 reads CASSKRTGSSYEQYF. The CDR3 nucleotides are TGTGCCAGCAGTAAACGGACAGGGAGTTCCTACGAGCAGTACTTC.

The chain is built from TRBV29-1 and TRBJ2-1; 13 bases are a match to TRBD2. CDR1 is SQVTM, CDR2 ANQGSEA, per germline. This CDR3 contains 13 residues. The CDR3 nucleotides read TGCAGTTGGACTAGCGGGAGTGCGGGTGAGCAGTTCTTC. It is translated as CSWTSGSAGEQFF.

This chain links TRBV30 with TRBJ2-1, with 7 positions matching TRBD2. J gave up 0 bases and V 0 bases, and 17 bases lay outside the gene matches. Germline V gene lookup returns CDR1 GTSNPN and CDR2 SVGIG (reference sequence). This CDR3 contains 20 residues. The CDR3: CAWSVRMGTTLQSSYNEQFF. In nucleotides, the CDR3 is TGTGCCTGGAGTGTAAGAATGGGGACTACCCTTCAGAGCTCCTACAATGAGCAGTTCTTC.

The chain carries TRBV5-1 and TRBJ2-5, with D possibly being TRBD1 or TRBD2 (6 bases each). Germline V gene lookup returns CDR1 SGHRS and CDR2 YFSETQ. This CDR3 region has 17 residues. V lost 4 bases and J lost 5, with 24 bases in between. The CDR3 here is CASSGAIGVGGAETQYF. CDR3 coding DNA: TGCGCCAGCAGCGGAGCCATTGGGGTGGGGGGCGCCGAGACCCAGTACTTC.

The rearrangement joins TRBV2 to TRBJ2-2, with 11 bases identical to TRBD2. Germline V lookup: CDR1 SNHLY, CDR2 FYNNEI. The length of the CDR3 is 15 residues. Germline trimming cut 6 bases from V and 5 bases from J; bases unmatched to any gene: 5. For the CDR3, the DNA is TGTGCCAGCAGAGCACTAGCGGGAGAAACCGGGGAGCTGTTTTTT. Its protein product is CASRALAGETGELFF.

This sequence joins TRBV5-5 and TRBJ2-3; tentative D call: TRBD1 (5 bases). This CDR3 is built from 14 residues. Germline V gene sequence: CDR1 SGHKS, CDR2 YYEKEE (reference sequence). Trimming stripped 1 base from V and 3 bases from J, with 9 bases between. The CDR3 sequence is CASSLYRLTDTQYF. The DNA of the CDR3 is TGTGCCAGCAGCTTGTACAGGTTAACAGATACGCAGTATTTT.

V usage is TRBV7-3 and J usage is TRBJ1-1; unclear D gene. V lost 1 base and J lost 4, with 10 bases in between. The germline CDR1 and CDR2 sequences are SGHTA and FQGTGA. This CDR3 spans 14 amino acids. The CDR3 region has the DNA TGTGCCAGCAGCTTAATCCGTGAGGGCACTGAAGCTTTCTTT. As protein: CASSLIREGTEAFF.

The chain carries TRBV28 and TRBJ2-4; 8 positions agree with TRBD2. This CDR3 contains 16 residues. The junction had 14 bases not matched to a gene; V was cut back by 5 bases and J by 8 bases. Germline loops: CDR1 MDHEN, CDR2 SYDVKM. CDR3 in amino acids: CASSPAGLAGVYIQYF. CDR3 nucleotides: TGTGCCAGCAGTCCCGCTGGGCTAGCGGGCGTGTACATTCAGTACTTC. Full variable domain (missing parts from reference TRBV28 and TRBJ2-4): DVKVTQSSRYLVKRTGEKVFLECVQDMDHENMFWYRQDPGLGLRLIYFSYDVKMKEKGDIPEGYSVSREKKERFSLILESASTNQTSMYLCASSPAGLAGVYIQYFGAGTRLSVL.

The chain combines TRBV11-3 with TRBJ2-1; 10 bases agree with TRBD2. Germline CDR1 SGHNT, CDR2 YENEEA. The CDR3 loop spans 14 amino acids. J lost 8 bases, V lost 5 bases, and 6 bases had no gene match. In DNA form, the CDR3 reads TGTGCCAGCAGCGAGAGCGGGAGGGGCGATGAGCAGTTCTTC. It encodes CASSESGRGDEQFF.

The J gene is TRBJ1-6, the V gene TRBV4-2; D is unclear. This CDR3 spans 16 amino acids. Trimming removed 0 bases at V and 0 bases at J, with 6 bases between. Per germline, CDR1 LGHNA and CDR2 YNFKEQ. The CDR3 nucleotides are TGTGCCAGCAGCCAAGAACTGAACTCCTATAATTCACCCCTCCACTTT. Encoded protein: CASSQELNSYNSPLHF.

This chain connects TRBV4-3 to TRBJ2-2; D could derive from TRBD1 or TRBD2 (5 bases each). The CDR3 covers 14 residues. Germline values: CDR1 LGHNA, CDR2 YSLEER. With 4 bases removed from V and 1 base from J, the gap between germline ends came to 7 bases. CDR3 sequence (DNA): TGCGCCAGCAGCCGGGGACGGAACACCGGGGAGCTGTTTTTT. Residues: CASSRGRNTGELFF.